One sample yielded the 19 T cell receptor beta chains listed below, sequenced in a study of blood T cell repertoires in COVID-19. The protocol was immunoSEQ multiplex PCR, while the TCRdb copy is restricted to in-frame clones and leaves out a portion. There are roughly 250,000 clones in the sample; 75% to 90% occur only once, and over 10% lies in the top ten. Material for sequencing was peripheral blood. The receptors shown here come from a woman aged 55-75 years with active or convalescent COVID-19.

The chain links TRBV7-9 to TRBJ2-2, with no clear D. This CDR3 comprises 13 residues. The V and J ends lost 2 bases and 4 bases respectively, with 5 bases between them. CDR1 is SEHNR and CDR2 is FQNEAQ in the germline V gene (reference sequence). CDR3 sequence: CASSLTGTGELFF. As DNA, the CDR3 is TGTGCCAGCAGCTTAACGGGCACCGGGGAGCTGTTTTTT. Variable domain in full (rest from reference TRBV7-9 and TRBJ2-2): DTGVSQNPRHKITKRGQNVTFRCDPISEHNRLYWYRQTLGQGPEFLTYFQNEAQLEKSRLLSDRFSAERPKGSFSTLEIQRTEQGDSAMYLCASSLTGTGELFFGEGSRLTVL.

This chain links TRBV6-5 with TRBJ1-3; no clear D. The CDR3 consists of 16 residues. V lost 0 bases and J 0 bases, leaving 9 bases between the germline ends. Germline V gene sequence: CDR1 MNHEY, CDR2 SVGAGI. The CDR3 spells CASSYSIRYSGNTIYF. CDR3 in DNA: TGTGCCAGCAGTTACTCGATCCGCTACTCTGGAAACACCATATATTTT.

The chain employs TRBV9 and TRBJ1-3; 8 bases are a match to TRBD1. The length of the CDR3 is 13 residues. V shed 6 bases, J shed 2 bases, and the junction held 1 base outside the gene matches. Germline V gene lookup returns CDR1 SGDLS and CDR2 YYNGEE. The CDR3 sequence: CASTGGTGNTIYF. The CDR3 coding sequence is TGTGCCAGCACAGGGGGCACTGGAAACACCATATATTTT.

The table lists this clone with a count of one. DNA for the CDR3: TGTGCCAGCAGGATTAGCGGGGGGACCTACAATGAGCAGTTCTTC. Residues: CASRISGGTYNEQFF. This chain joins TRBV6-5 and TRBJ2-1, with 10 bases lining up with TRBD2. The J segment lost 2 bases and the V segment lost 6 bases, leaving 4 bases of the junction unmatched. Per the germline V gene, CDR1 is MNHEY and CDR2 is SVGAGI. CDR3 length equals 15 residues.

This chain uses TRBV6-5 with TRBJ2-7; the match to TRBD1 covers 7 bases. Germline CDR1 reads MNHEY; CDR2 reads SVGAGI. The CDR3 has 16 amino acids. Losses at the gene ends were 4 bases for V and 4 bases for J; bases not matched to a gene: 13. CDR3 region: CASSLTGANLGYEQYF. The CDR3 DNA sequence: TGTGCCAGCAGTTTAACAGGGGCCAACCTAGGATACGAGCAGTACTTC.

This clone has just a few counts. The chain carries TRBV24-1 and TRBJ2-7; 8 nucleotides line up with TRBD1. Germline values: CDR1 KGHDR, CDR2 SFDVKD. Losses at the gene ends were 4 bases for V and 2 bases for J; bases not matched to a gene: 6. This CDR3 has 15 amino acids. In nucleotides, the CDR3 is TGTGCCACCAGTGACCCTCGGGACAGGACCTACGAGCAGTACTTC. This encodes CATSDPRDRTYEQYF.

This clone was detected only once. This chain joins TRBV27 and TRBJ2-5; TRBD2 matches at 7 bases. Germline CDR1 is MNHEY and CDR2 is SMNVEV (reference sequence). Trimming removed 8 bases from V and 1 base from J; junction bases left unmatched: 10. The CDR3 runs 15 residues. CDR3 loop: CASQEWRGIQETQYF. The CDR3 nucleotides are TGTGCCAGCCAAGAATGGCGGGGGATCCAAGAGACCCAGTACTTC.

This clone was counted once. J is TRBJ1-6 and V is TRBV27; TRBD1 aligns across 8 bases. Trimming cost V 8 bases and J 2 bases; bases outside gene matches: 5. The CDR3 is 15 amino acids. Per germline, CDR1 MNHEY and CDR2 SMNVEV (reference sequence). CDR3 sequence (DNA): TGTGCCAGCCGCCCAGGGGGCACCTATAATTCACCCCTCCACTTT. It translates to CASRPGGTYNSPLHF.

The gene calls are TRBV6-5 and TRBJ2-7; possibly TRBD1 for D (6 bases). The CDR3 extends over 14 amino acids. Looked up from germline, CDR1 is MNHEY and CDR2 is SVGAGI. V lost 6 bases, J lost 0 bases, and 12 bases lay in between. CDR3 sequence reads: CASRSDRSSYEQYF. Written as DNA, the CDR3 is TGTGCCAGCAGGTCCGACAGGTCCTCCTACGAGCAGTACTTC.

The chain joins TRBV6-1 to TRBJ1-4; D call uncertain. The CDR3 has 16 amino acids. Germline V CDR1 and CDR2: MNHNS, SASEGT. V dropped 4 bases and J dropped 0 bases, with 12 bases sitting between them. CDR3 nucleotide sequence: TGTGCCAGCAGTGCGAAAGAGAGGGCAACTAATGAAAAACTGTTTTTT. As protein: CASSAKERATNEKLFF.

V usage is TRBV6-5 and J usage is TRBJ1-2; 7 bases fit TRBD1. The CDR3 spans 13 residues. Germline-derived CDR1 and CDR2 are MNHEY and SVGAGI. V gave up 6 bases and J gave up 4 bases; unmatched junction bases: 5. This CDR3 is CASRAGGAYGYTF. The CDR3 nucleotides are TGTGCCAGCAGGGCAGGGGGTGCCTATGGCTACACCTTC.

V is TRBV6-5 and J is TRBJ2-7; D might be TRBD1 (6 bases). V gave up 0 bases and J gave up 3 bases, with 12 bases separating them. From germline, CDR1 is MNHEY and CDR2 SVGAGI. The CDR3 runs 15 residues. The CDR3 DNA is TGTGCCAGCAGTTACTCGACAGGCCTCGGCTACGAGCAGTACTTC. Its translation is CASSYSTGLGYEQYF.

The chain employs TRBV6-5 and TRBJ2-1, with D maybe TRBD1 (6 bases). Germline V gene sequence: CDR1 MNHEY, CDR2 SVGAGI. Trimming shortened V by 6 bases and J by 4 bases, and 16 bases separated the two germline ends. The CDR3 contains 15 residues. The CDR3 DNA reads TGTGCCAGCAGGCTCGGACAGAGTGTTTACAATGAGCAGTTCTTC. As protein: CASRLGQSVYNEQFF.

This clone was observed once. The chain has TRBV10-3 and TRBJ1-1; 8 nucleotides agree with TRBD1. V was pared by 3 bases and J by 5 bases, with 8 bases of the junction left unmatched. Germline CDR1 and CDR2: ENHRY and SYGVKD. This CDR3 is built from 15 residues. CDR3 in DNA: TGTGCCATCAGTGACTACCAGGGGGCATGGACTGAAGCTTTCTTT. This sequence encodes CAISDYQGAWTEAFF.

The chain has TRBV18 and TRBJ1-3; 7 nucleotides agree with TRBD1. CDR3 length: 16 residues. CDR1 and CDR2 from the germline V gene are KGHSH and LQKENI. V was clipped by 2 bases and J by 0 bases; unmatched bases: 4. In DNA form, the CDR3 reads TGTGCCAGCTCACCAGGACAGGCCCCCTCTGGAAACACCATATATTTT. The encoded protein is CASSPGQAPSGNTIYF.

This clone was counted a few times. The chain combines TRBV5-1 with TRBJ1-2, with D possibly matching TRBD1 (6 bases). The germline CDR1 and CDR2 sequences are SGHRS and YFSETQ. V was cut by 4 bases and J by 5 bases, with 15 bases left in between. The CDR3 has 14 amino acids. This chain's CDR3 is CASSPLRGGYGYTF. CDR3 in DNA: TGCGCCAGCAGCCCGTTGAGGGGGGGGTATGGCTACACCTTC.

The V call is TRBV6-5, the J call TRBJ2-1; 8 bases line up with TRBD2. Looked up from germline, CDR1 is MNHEY and CDR2 is SVGAGI. V shed 0 bases and J 3 bases; nucleotides not matched to a gene: 4. The CDR3 spans 16 residues. CDR3 sequence reads: CASSYSYGGDYNEQFF. CDR3 bases: TGTGCCAGCAGTTACTCTTACGGGGGGGACTACAATGAGCAGTTCTTC.

The CDR3 bases are TGTGCCAGCAGCTTAGGCGGGGGGAGCCATACGCAGTATTTT. Its translation is CASSLGGGSHTQYF. The chain is built from TRBV7-2 and TRBJ2-3; 8 bases map to TRBD2. The CDR3 length is 14 residues. J lost 7 bases, V lost 1 base, and 4 bases had no gene match. The germline gives CDR1 SGHTA, CDR2 FQGNSA.

Turning to this clone: The junction differs from germline at one of its ends, possibly a read error. The chain uses TRBV5-1 and TRBJ1-2; 7 bases map to TRBD1. There are 14 residues in the CDR3. The germline CDR1 and CDR2 sequences are SGHRS and YFSETQ. CDR3 nucleotides: TGCGCCACCAGCCGGGACAGAACTAACTATGGCTACACCTTC. The encoded protein is CATSRDRTNYGYTF.